Each of the 32 T cell receptor beta chains below was sequenced from the same sample in a study of blood T cell repertoires in COVID-19. Some clones are missing from TCRdb's copy, which holds only in-frame ones; the method was immunoSEQ multiplex PCR. The sample includes around 220,000 clones, 70% to 90% seen only once; the top ten take roughly 15%. Material for sequencing was PBMCs or T cells enriched from blood (not recorded which). The receptor source for this set is a woman in her 50s with acute COVID-19.

The chain carries TRBV11-2 and TRBJ1-4; D remains ambiguous. CDR1 and CDR2 (germline): SGHAT, FQNNGV. The CDR3 totals 12 residues. V was pared by 7 bases and J by 7 bases, with 10 bases between. The CDR3 bases are TGTGCCAGCAAACGGGAGGGTGAAAAACTGTTTTTT. It codes for CASKREGEKLFF.

The chain links TRBV28 to TRBJ2-7; D ambiguous. V lost 2 bases to trimming and J lost 3 bases, with 8 bases between them. The germline V gene has CDR1 MDHEN and CDR2 SYDVKM. This CDR3 contains 13 residues. The CDR3, as DNA: TGTGCCAGCAGTTTAACCCCTAGCTACGAGCAGTACTTC. This gives the protein CASSLTPSYEQYF. The whole variable domain, filled in from reference TRBV28 and TRBJ2-7, reads DVKVTQSSRYLVKRTGEKVFLECVQDMDHENMFWYRQDPGLGLRLIYFSYDVKMKEKGDIPEGYSVSREKKERFSLILESASTNQTSMYLCASSLTPSYEQYFGPGTRLTVT.

The V gene is TRBV11-2, the J gene TRBJ1-2; 10 nucleotides line up with TRBD1. Germline lookup yields CDR1 SGHAT and CDR2 FQNNGV. The CDR3 extends over 17 amino acids. The J segment lost 5 bases and the V segment lost 4 bases, leaving 13 bases of the junction unmatched. CDR3 region: CASSSLLRDRGGYGYTF. CDR3 in DNA: TGTGCCAGCAGCTCGCTCCTCCGGGACAGGGGTGGTTATGGCTACACCTTC. The full variable domain, completed using reference TRBV11-2 and TRBJ1-2, is EAGVAQSPRYKIIEKRQSVAFWCNPISGHATLYWYQQILGQGPKLLIQFQNNGVVDDSQLPKDRFSAERLKGVDSTLKIQPAKLEDSAVYLCASSSLLRDRGGYGYTFGSGTRLTVV.

V usage is TRBV30 and J usage is TRBJ2-3; a possible D gene is TRBD2 (6 bases). CDR1 GTSNPN and CDR2 SVGIG come from the germline V gene (reference sequence). This CDR3 spans 15 amino acids. Trimming stripped 4 bases from V and 2 bases from J, with 16 bases between. Here the CDR3 DNA reads TGTGCCTGGAATGCGGGTCTAGCGAACACAGATACGCAGTATTTT. This sequence encodes CAWNAGLANTDTQYF.

The chain combines TRBV28 with TRBJ1-1; D not certain. CDR3 length: 14 residues. Germline CDR1 is MDHEN and CDR2 is SYDVKM. V lost 2 bases and J lost 4, with 11 bases in between. CDR3 sequence reads: CASSLDSSVTEAFF. The CDR3 nucleotides read TGTGCCAGCAGTTTAGACTCCTCTGTCACTGAAGCTTTCTTT.

The chain carries TRBV6-9 and TRBJ1-2, with 9 bases identical to TRBD1. CDR3 length: 14 residues. J gave up 6 bases and V 8 bases, and 10 bases lay outside the gene matches. CDR1 and CDR2 (germline): MNHGY, SVAAGI. CDR3 nucleotide sequence: TGTGCCAGCCCGTTAAGCACAGGGGGCAATGGCTACACCTTC. Translation: CASPLSTGGNGYTF.

The chain uses TRBV5-1 and TRBJ2-2, with D hard to call. Germline V gives CDR1 SGHRS, CDR2 YFSETQ. The CDR3 sequence is 13 residues long. The V gene lost 3 bases and the J gene lost 7 bases, with 10 bases spanning the gap. CDR3 protein: CASSWIDIGELFF. In DNA form, the CDR3 reads TGCGCCAGCAGCTGGATTGACATCGGGGAGCTGTTTTTT.

The chain is built from TRBV6-6 and TRBJ2-6; tentatively, D is TRBD1 (6 bases). The ends were cut back, 5 bases at V and 0 bases at J, with 20 bases in the middle. Germline CDR1 is MNHNY and CDR2 is SVGAGI (reference sequence). The CDR3 has 19 residues. This CDR3 is CASSHGQTRRLSGANVLTF. DNA for the CDR3: TGTGCCAGCAGTCACGGACAGACGAGACGACTCTCTGGGGCCAACGTCCTGACTTTC.

The rearrangement joins TRBV24-1 to TRBJ2-3; possibly TRBD1 for D (6 bases). CDR1 and CDR2 from the germline V gene are KGHDR and SFDVKD. The CDR3 length is 18 residues. V lost 1 base to trimming and J lost 3 bases, with 19 bases between them. CDR3 sequence: CATSDLGSARGATDTQYF. The CDR3 coding sequence is TGTGCCACCAGTGATTTAGGATCGGCCAGGGGAGCGACAGATACGCAGTATTTT.

The CDR3 DNA follows: TGTGCCAGCAGTTTAACCGGGACGGGAAGGGGGAATGAAAAACTGTTTTTT. It yields the protein CASSLTGTGRGNEKLFF. The V and J genes are TRBV28 and TRBJ1-4; possible D gene TRBD1, 6 bases. This CDR3 has 17 residues. Germline CDR1 is MDHEN and CDR2 is SYDVKM. V lost 2 bases and J lost 5, with 18 bases in between.

The V call is TRBV7-2, the J call TRBJ2-3; D unresolved. This CDR3 contains 15 residues. Germline values: CDR1 SGHTA, CDR2 FQGNSA. Between the trimmed V and J ends, which lost 6 bases and 3 bases, there was a span of 16 bases. The CDR3 sequence: CASSPQAGGTDTQYF. The DNA for the CDR3 is TGTGCCAGCAGTCCTCAGGCTGGTGGGACAGATACGCAGTATTTT.

The chain joins TRBV6-5 to TRBJ2-7; 8 bases align to TRBD1. Germline CDR1 is MNHEY and CDR2 is SVGAGI. This CDR3 is built from 14 residues. The trim removed 2 bases at V and 7 bases at J, leaving 7 bases unmatched. The CDR3 loop is CASSYEAGGGEQYF. The CDR3 region has the DNA TGTGCCAGCAGTTACGAAGCAGGGGGCGGGGAGCAGTACTTC.

The V gene is TRBV21-1, the J gene TRBJ1-6; the DNA was not used to check the table's D call, TRBD1. TRBV21-1 corresponds to a pseudogene. The CDR3 runs to 17 residues. CDR3 in DNA: TGTGCCAGCAATCCGAAGGGACAGAGCTCCTATAATTCACCCCTCCACTTT. It yields the protein CASNPKGQSSYNSPLHF.

The J gene is TRBJ2-3, the V gene TRBV7-2, with D possibly being TRBD1 (5 bases). The CDR3 totals 16 residues. From germline, CDR1 is SGHTA and CDR2 FQGNSA. Trimming left V 4 bases short and J 2 bases short, with 16 bases between. The CDR3 here is CASSSVGIGDTDTQYF. The CDR3 DNA reads as TGTGCCAGCAGCTCAGTCGGAATAGGGGACACAGATACGCAGTATTTT.

The chain recombines TRBV7-2 with TRBJ1-4; possible D gene TRBD1, 5 bases. Trimming took off 1 base at V and 4 bases at J, with 7 bases between the two ends. Germline V gene data show CDR1 as SGHTA and CDR2 as FQGNSA. The CDR3 length is 14 residues. The CDR3, as DNA: TGTGCCAGCAGCTTAGACGGGGGTAATGAAAAACTGTTTTTT. This gives the protein CASSLDGGNEKLFF.

The rearrangement links TRBV7-9 to TRBJ1-2; a weak D match, TRBD1 (5 bases). The germline V and J ends were trimmed by 1 base and 14 bases, with 14 bases remaining between them. Germline V CDR1 and CDR2: SEHNR, FQNEAQ (reference sequence). CDR3 length: 12 amino acids. DNA for the CDR3: TGTGCCAGCAGCTTAGAGGGCCTATCAGGGACCTTC. This sequence encodes CASSLEGLSGTF.

The V call is TRBV10-3, the J call TRBJ2-3; D may be TRBD2 (6 bases). The CDR3 runs 13 residues. Trimming took 4 bases from V and 6 from J, leaving 11 bases between them. Germline-derived CDR1 and CDR2 are ENHRY and SYGVKD. The CDR3 loop is CAISAAGPDTQYF. The CDR3 nucleotides are TGTGCCATCAGTGCGGCGGGGCCCGATACGCAGTATTTT.

The chain links TRBV6-1 to TRBJ2-3, with 9 positions matching TRBD2. Trimming cost V 3 bases and J 4 bases; bases outside gene matches: 11. CDR1 and CDR2 (germline): MNHNS, SASEGT. This CDR3 region has 17 residues. The CDR3 nucleotides are TGTGCCAGCAGTGACCCGAGGGCTAGCGGGATCGCAGATACGCAGTATTTT. As protein: CASSDPRASGIADTQYF.

The V and J genes are TRBV6-2 or TRBV6-3 and TRBJ1-5; a weak D match, TRBD1 (5 bases). This CDR3 region has 16 residues. Germline values: CDR1 MNHEY, CDR2 SVGEGT. V was clipped by 4 bases and J by 6 bases, with 19 bases between them. CDR3 amino acids: CASSFINSPGGQPQHF. The CDR3, as DNA: TGTGCCAGCAGTTTCATCAACTCGCCGGGGGGTCAGCCCCAGCATTTT.

This clone appeared a single time. The V call is TRBV11-2, the J call TRBJ2-7, with TRBD2 matching 10 bases. The germline V gene encodes CDR1 SGHAT and CDR2 FQNNGV. The CDR3 is made up of 16 amino acids. J was trimmed by 2 bases and V by 6 bases; bases with no gene match: 10. The DNA of the CDR3 is TGTGCCAGCAGGCCATTAGCGGGAGGCATCACCTACGAGCAGTACTTC. Translated, it gives CASRPLAGGITYEQYF. The whole variable domain, filled in from reference TRBV11-2 and TRBJ2-7, reads EAGVAQSPRYKIIEKRQSVAFWCNPISGHATLYWYQQILGQGPKLLIQFQNNGVVDDSQLPKDRFSAERLKGVDSTLKIQPAKLEDSAVYLCASRPLAGGITYEQYFGPGTRLTVT.

This chain uses TRBV19 with TRBJ2-5; 12 bases are a match to TRBD2. Trimming removed 4 bases from V and 5 bases from J; junction bases left unmatched: 11. This CDR3 is 17 amino acids long. Per the germline V gene, CDR1 is LNHDA and CDR2 is SQIVND (reference sequence). The CDR3 is CASSTGLAGFLGETQYF. CDR3 DNA: TGTGCCAGTAGTACAGGACTAGCGGGATTTTTGGGTGAGACCCAGTACTTC.

The genes are TRBV10-3 and TRBJ2-1; 9 bases align to TRBD2. V trimming: 6 bases; J trimming: 4 bases; junction bases outside the gene matches: 13. Germline V gene data show CDR1 as ENHRY and CDR2 as SYGVKD. This CDR3 contains 17 residues. CDR3: CAISQSPSGTNYNEQFF. In DNA, the CDR3 is TGTGCCATCAGCCAATCCCCTAGCGGGACCAATTACAATGAGCAGTTCTTC.

This clone is deemed medium-sized (0.01 to 0.1%). This chain links TRBV6-5 with TRBJ1-1; tentative D call: TRBD1 (6 bases). Trimming removed 3 bases at V and 4 bases at J, with 9 bases between. Per germline, CDR1 MNHEY and CDR2 SVGAGI. The CDR3 contains 13 residues. This chain's CDR3 is CASSYQGSTEAFF. CDR3 nucleotides: TGTGCCAGCAGTTATCAGGGGTCCACTGAAGCTTTCTTT.

This clone was counted a few times. The V and J genes are TRBV4-1 and TRBJ1-3, with 7 nucleotides matching TRBD1. The CDR3 runs 17 residues. The ends lost 1 base at V and 0 bases at J; junction bases unmatched: 6. CDR1 and CDR2 from the germline V gene are MGHRA and YSYEKL. As DNA, the CDR3 is TGCGCCAGCAGCCAAGGAGGGGGCATAGGCTCTGGAAACACCATATATTTT. Translated, it gives CASSQGGGIGSGNTIYF.

This clone was counted once. The rearrangement links TRBV7-2 to TRBJ1-2, with D tentatively TRBD1 (5 bases). Germline loops: CDR1 SGHTA, CDR2 FQGNSA. Trimming pared 4 bases from V and 5 bases from J, leaving 14 bases between. The CDR3 has 14 residues. CDR3 nucleotides: TGTGCCAGCAGCTCGGGCCCTCGGGGGTATGGCTACACCTTC. Its translation: CASSSGPRGYGYTF. Looking up the rest from reference TRBV7-2 and TRBJ1-2 gives the full variable domain: GAGVSQSPSNKVTEKGKDVELRCDPISGHTALYWYRQSLGQGLEFLIYFQGNSAPDKSGLPSDRFSAERTGGSVSTLTIQRTQQEDSAVYLCASSSGPRGYGYTFGSGTRLTVV.

The gene calls are TRBV10-3 and TRBJ1-1, with 8 bases lining up with TRBD1. The CDR3 is made up of 13 amino acids. Germline CDR1 reads ENHRY; CDR2 reads SYGVKD. The trim removed 7 bases at V and 5 bases at J, leaving 6 bases unmatched. CDR3 region: CAITGRGQTEAFF. Here the CDR3 DNA reads TGTGCCATCACCGGCAGGGGGCAAACTGAAGCTTTCTTT.

The J gene is TRBJ2-2, the V gene TRBV11-3; a possible D gene is TRBD1 (5 bases). V was shortened by 2 bases and J by 0 bases, with 7 bases between the two germline ends. The germline V gene encodes CDR1 SGHNT and CDR2 YENEEA. The CDR3 consists of 15 residues. The CDR3 reads CASSLTGTNTGELFF. DNA of the CDR3: TGTGCCAGCAGCTTAACAGGCACGAACACCGGGGAGCTGTTTTTT.

The chain couples TRBV12-3 or TRBV12-4 to TRBJ2-5, with D tentatively TRBD1 (5 bases). The V gene lost 5 bases and the J gene lost 1 base, with 8 bases spanning the gap. The CDR3 is 13 amino acids. The CDR3 protein is CASSRQSQETQYF. CDR3 DNA sequence: TGTGCCAGCAGTCGACAGTCCCAAGAGACCCAGTACTTC.

The chain combines TRBV7-2 with TRBJ2-7; possible D gene TRBD1, 6 bases. Germline-derived CDR1 and CDR2 are SGHTA and FQGNSA. The CDR3 has 16 amino acids. V was cut by 1 base and J by 4 bases, with 17 bases left in between. In DNA, the CDR3 is TGTGCCAGCAGCTTAGGAACCGGGACATTGGGGTACGAGCAGTACTTC. Translated, it gives CASSLGTGTLGYEQYF.

DNA of the CDR3: TGTGCCAGCAGTCAGGGTTGGGCTGAAGCTTTCTTT. Translated: CASSQGWAEAFF. The chain uses TRBV6-5 and TRBJ1-1, with D possibly being TRBD1 (5 bases). From germline, CDR1 is MNHEY and CDR2 SVGAGI. This CDR3 is 12 amino acids long. V lost 5 bases to trimming and J lost 6 bases, with 10 bases between them.

V and J are TRBV5-1 and TRBJ2-4; maybe TRBD2 (7 bases). CDR1 and CDR2 from the germline V gene are SGHRS and YFSETQ. The CDR3 extends over 15 amino acids. V was shortened by 4 bases and J by 0 bases, with 11 bases between the two germline ends. Here the CDR3 reads CASSGGAIAKNIQYF. The CDR3 DNA sequence: TGCGCCAGCAGCGGGGGGGCTATAGCCAAAAACATTCAGTACTTC. The whole variable domain, remainder taken from reference TRBV5-1 and TRBJ2-4, is KAGVTQTPRYLIKTRGQQVTLSCSPISGHRSVSWYQQTPGQGLQFLFEYFSETQRNKGNFPGRFSGRQFSNSRSEMNVSTLELGDSALYLCASSGGAIAKNIQYFGAGTRLSVL.

The chain employs TRBV7-3 and TRBJ1-5; D remains ambiguous. The CDR3 contains 12 residues. In germline, CDR1 is SGHTA, CDR2 FQGTGA. V was shortened by 4 bases and J by 8 bases, with 9 bases between the two germline ends. CDR3 coding DNA: TGTGCCAGCAGCTCCGCCGGGGAGCCCCAGCATTTT. It specifies CASSSAGEPQHF.